This TCR beta chain stems from a study of blood T cell repertoires in COVID-19. Study at large: Samples representing acute and convalescent COVID-19 were sourced from the United States, Italy and Spain. PBMCs, B-cell-depleted T cells, or T cells were the source of the cDNA or gDNA that made up the material.

The method was immunoSEQ multiplex PCR; TCRdb's version includes in-frame clones alone and lacks a portion of them. The table records roughly 200,000 clones, 86% of them present only once. Germline CDR1 and CDR2: MGHRA and YSYEKL. The CDR3 extends over 16 amino acids. Losses at the gene ends were 3 bases for V and 7 bases for J; bases not matched to a gene: 11. Self-reported history from a screening survey and questionnaire set each donor's cohort. The sequencing sample was made of PBMCs or T cells enriched from blood (not recorded which). V and J are TRBV4-1 and TRBJ2-3; 9 bases align to TRBD1. The sequence was obtained from a woman aged 25 to 39 who had been exposed to COVID-19. The CDR3 coding sequence is TGCGCCAGCAGCCACCCCGGGACAGGGTTGGATTATACGCAGTATTTT. It is translated as CASSHPGTGLDYTQYF.